The clone carrying this T cell receptor beta chain has a handful of counts. The target antigen is unknown. These data are taken from a study of cytomegalovirus exposure and HLA in healthy donors. About the research overall: Later analysis reported that the approximately 110 validation repertoires shared the platform of the roughly 630 first-cohort repertoires. General observations from the study: Specific recognition of CMV antigens was confirmed in vitro for a few chains (all CMV-associated). The study put 150 to 200 TCR beta chains on its list as cytomegalovirus-associated.

The donors were part of the validation cohort, which consisted of more than 90 subjects and was separate from the first cohort of 666 subjects. TCRdb's copy holds only in-frame clones and misses some; the assay was immunoSEQ multiplex PCR. Seen here are about 160,000 clones, roughly 80% observed once, and the top ten hold about 2.3%. Trimming shortened V by 0 bases and J by 4 bases, and 15 bases separated the two germline ends. The germline V gene has CDR1 LGHNA and CDR2 YSLEER. CDR3 length: 17 amino acids. The sequenced sample consisted of PBMCs. The chain employs TRBV4-3 and TRBJ2-2; D remains unclear. The receptor comes from a man under 40 in good health and CMV-seropositive. The CDR3 is CASSQDATLLGTGELFF. CDR3 bases: TGCGCCAGCAGCCAAGATGCCACCCTCCTAGGCACCGGGGAGCTGTTTTTT.